This TCR beta chain appears in the sequencing data of a study of cytomegalovirus exposure and HLA in healthy donors. This clone turned up a few times. Its antigen is undetermined. General study findings and limits: Common viral pathogens were later found to be apparently linked to several of the most significant clusters. In a later analysis, TCR beta V- and J-gene trimming was associated with a missense DCLRE1C variant.

60 Vbeta and 13 Jbeta primers were used in PCR. The repertoire was sequenced with immunoSEQ multiplex PCR; TCRdb's copy has only in-frame clones and lacks some. The repertoire holds over 200,000 clones, with about 83% as singletons. The V end was cut by 1 base, the J end by 1 base, with 8 bases between. This CDR3 is built from 15 residues. CDR1 and CDR2 from the germline V gene are LNHDA and SQIVND (reference sequence). This clonotype was obtained from a human donor in good health. The gene calls are TRBV19 and TRBJ2-1; D might be TRBD2 (6 bases). The sequenced sample consisted of PBMCs. The CDR3 reads CASSIAGLSYNEQFF. The CDR3 DNA follows: TGTGCCAGTAGTATAGCGGGACTGTCCTACAATGAGCAGTTCTTC. Based on the CDR3 plus reference TRBV19 and TRBJ2-1, the full variable domain is DGGITQSPKYLFRKEGQNVTLSCEQNLNHDAMYWYRQDPGQGLRLIYYSQIVNDFQKGDIAEGYSVSREKKESFPLTVTSAQKNPTAFYLCASSIAGLSYNEQFFGPGTRLTVL.